Following are 12 T cell receptor beta chains from one sample sequenced in a study of blood T cells in healthy people across ages. Together with a sample-barcoded 5' primer, a J-beta primer mix was included in a second PCR lasting about 7 to 12 cycles. TCRdb fed the 5' RACE reads into MiXCR, producing one record per CDR3 protein. The data hold around 900,000 distinct CDR3 sequences, with around 26% observed a single time. The specimen was blood. The receptors here all came from an elderly woman in good health.

Concerning this clonotype itself: With a much larger clone just one base away, this may be a read error. This chain uses TRBV20-1 with TRBJ2-1; weak D call: TRBD1 (5 bases). Germline V gene data show CDR1 as DFQATT and CDR2 as SNEGSKA (reference sequence). The CDR3 contains 14 residues. This CDR3 is CNASKTTGYNEQFF. DNA of the CDR3: TGCAATGCTAGTAAAACTACAGGCTACAATGAGCAGTTCTTC.

Points on this clonotype: Germline is not matched at one junction end, which may reflect a read error. The chain has TRBV11-2 and TRBJ2-1, with TRBD1 matching over 8 bases. Germline-derived CDR1 and CDR2 are SGHAT and FQNNGV. The CDR3 is made up of 15 amino acids. Written as DNA, the CDR3 is TGTGCCAGCAGCCGGGGGACAGGAGTCTACAATGAGCGGTTCTTC. Amino acid sequence: CASSRGTGVYNERFF. Full variable domain (remainder filled in from reference TRBV11-2 and TRBJ2-1): EAGVAQSPRYKIIEKRQSVAFWCNPISGHATLYWYQQILGQGPKLLIQFQNNGVVDDSQLPKDRFSAERLKGVDSTLKIQPAKLEDSAVYLCASSRGTGVYNERFFGPGTRLTVL.

This clonotype was seen ten or more times. This chain's CDR3 is CASSLQGVRETQYF. The CDR3 DNA sequence: TGTGCCAGCAGCTTACAGGGTGTCCGAGAGACCCAGTACTTC. The J gene is TRBJ2-5, the V gene TRBV5-5, with D possibly being TRBD1 (6 bases). V was trimmed by 2 bases and J by 4 bases, leaving 12 bases between them. The CDR3 spans 14 residues. CDR1 and CDR2 (germline): SGHKS, YYEKEE (reference sequence).

This clonotype appeared many times. The rearrangement uses TRBV12-3 or TRBV12-4 and TRBJ2-5, with D unclear. V was trimmed by 3 bases and J by 5 bases, leaving 10 bases between them. The CDR3 is made up of 13 amino acids. The CDR3 loop reads CASSFNHYETQYF. The CDR3 DNA reads TGTGCCAGCAGTTTTAACCATTACGAGACCCAGTACTTC.

This clonotype has more than one count but fewer than ten. The rearrangement links TRBV6-2 or TRBV6-3 to TRBJ2-2; the match to TRBD2 covers 8 bases. Germline V gene sequence: CDR1 MNHEY, CDR2 SVGEGT. The trim removed 6 bases at V and 9 bases at J, leaving 9 bases unmatched. The CDR3 has 14 residues. The chain's CDR3 is CASSGTSLNRELFF. CDR3 bases: TGTGCCAGCAGCGGGACTAGTCTCAACAGGGAGCTGTTTTTT.

V is TRBV20-1 and J is TRBJ1-2; tentative D call: TRBD1 (5 bases). CDR1 DFQATT and CDR2 SNEGSKA come from the germline V gene (reference sequence). The CDR3 length is 12 residues. CDR3 coding DNA: TGCAGGGCCAGACAGTCTAACTATGGCTACACCTTC. It is translated as CRARQSNYGYTF.

This clonotype has a handful of counts. This chain uses TRBV12-3 or TRBV12-4 with TRBJ1-5; maybe TRBD1 (5 bases). Trimming cost V 6 bases and J 7 bases, with 10 bases left between them. The CDR3 totals 12 residues. The CDR3 region has the DNA TGTGCCAGCAGGGCTGGGGGACAGCCCCAGCATTTT. Its translation is CASRAGGQPQHF.

V usage is TRBV12-3 or TRBV12-4 and J usage is TRBJ2-5; 8 bases match TRBD1. V was pared by 4 bases and J by 11 bases, with 12 bases of the junction left unmatched. CDR3 length: 14 residues. For the CDR3, the DNA is TGTGCCAGCAGTTGGACAGGGCGAGCAGGTGAGCAGTACTTC. Encoded protein: CASSWTGRAGEQYF.

This sequence joins TRBV7-2 and TRBJ2-1, with 11 nucleotides matching TRBD2. The CDR3 contains 17 residues. The V gene end was trimmed by 5 bases and the J gene end by 11 bases; junction bases not matched to a gene: 17. CDR1 and CDR2 (germline): SGHTA, FQGNSA. As DNA, the CDR3 is TGTGCCAGCAGCCGCCAAATATCTAGCGGGGGGCGGAATAAGCAGTTCTTC. This sequence encodes CASSRQISSGGRNKQFF.

V gene TRBV5-4 combines with J gene TRBJ1-1, with TRBD1 matching 8 bases. Germline V gene sequence: CDR1 SGHNT, CDR2 YYREEE (reference sequence). With V trimmed by 4 bases and J by 3 bases, 11 bases remained unmatched. The CDR3 has 16 residues. CDR3 coding DNA: TGTGCCAGCAGCCCCGATCGGTTACAGGGGGACACTGAAGCTTTCTTT. Its translation: CASSPDRLQGDTEAFF.

Many counts were recorded for this clonotype. The V call is TRBV25-1, the J call TRBJ2-3; TRBD1 matches at 7 bases. V lost 6 bases to trimming and J lost 5 bases; unmatched junction nucleotides: 5. The CDR3 contains 13 residues. CDR1 and CDR2 from the germline V gene are MGHDK and SYGVNS. The CDR3 DNA reads as TGTGCCAGCAGCCCAGGGGGAATAGATACGCAGTATTTT. As protein: CASSPGGIDTQYF.

This clonotype was counted at least ten times. The V gene is TRBV28, the J gene TRBJ2-7; TRBD2 matches at 10 bases. CDR1 MDHEN and CDR2 SYDVKM come from the germline V gene. The CDR3 consists of 14 residues. The J segment lost 2 bases and the V segment lost 6 bases, leaving 4 bases of the junction unmatched. CDR3 DNA sequence: TGTGCCAGCAGGCGAACTAGCGGGACCTACGAGCAGTACTTC. Residues: CASRRTSGTYEQYF.